This T cell receptor (beta chain) was retrieved from a study of response to subunit inactivated influenza vaccine. Broader study findings: New T cells are recruited in small numbers by each seasonal influenza vaccination, according to the authors' suggestion.

MiXCR, applied by TCRdb to the RT-PCR reads, yields one record per CDR3 protein. The top ten clones hold roughly 14% of a sample with about 480,000 distinct CDR3 sequences, 10% to 15% of them seen once. Germline V lookup: CDR1 SGDLS, CDR2 YYNGEE. Trimming left V 0 bases short and J 1 base short, with 7 bases between. This CDR3 region has 14 residues. With regard to this clonotype: Its target is unknown.

This sequence was found in a man over 45 who received an inactivated influenza vaccine. This chain uses TRBV9 with TRBJ1-1; D ambiguous. The sample in question was PBMCs from blood, obtained roughly 47 days after vaccination. CDR3 amino acids: CASSVVGGNTEAFF. CDR3 nucleotides: TGTGCCAGCAGCGTAGTAGGAGGGAACACTGAAGCTTTCTTT.